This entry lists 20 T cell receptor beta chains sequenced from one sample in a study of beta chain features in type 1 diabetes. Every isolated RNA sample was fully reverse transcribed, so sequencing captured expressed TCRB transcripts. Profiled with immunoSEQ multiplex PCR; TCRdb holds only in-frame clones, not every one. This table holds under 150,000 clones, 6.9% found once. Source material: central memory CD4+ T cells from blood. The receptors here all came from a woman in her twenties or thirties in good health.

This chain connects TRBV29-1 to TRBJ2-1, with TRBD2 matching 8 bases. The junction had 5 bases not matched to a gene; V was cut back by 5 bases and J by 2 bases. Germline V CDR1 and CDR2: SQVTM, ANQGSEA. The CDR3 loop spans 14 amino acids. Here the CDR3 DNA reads TGCAGCGTTTTGCCGGGACTAGCCTACAATGAGCAGTTCTTC. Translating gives CSVLPGLAYNEQFF.

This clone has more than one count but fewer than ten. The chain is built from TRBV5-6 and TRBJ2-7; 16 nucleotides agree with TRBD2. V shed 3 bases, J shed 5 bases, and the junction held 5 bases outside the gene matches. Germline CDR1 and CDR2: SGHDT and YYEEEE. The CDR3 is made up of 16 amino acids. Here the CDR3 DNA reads TGTGCCAGCAGCTGGGGGACTAGCGGGAGGGCCCACGAGCAGTACTTC. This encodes CASSWGTSGRAHEQYF.

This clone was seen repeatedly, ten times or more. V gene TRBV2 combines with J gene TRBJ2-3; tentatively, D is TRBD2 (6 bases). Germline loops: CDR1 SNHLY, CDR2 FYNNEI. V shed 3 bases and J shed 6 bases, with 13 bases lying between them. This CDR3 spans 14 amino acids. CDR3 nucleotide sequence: TGTGCCAGCAGTGATTCGTCAGGGAGGGATACGCAGTATTTT. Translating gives CASSDSSGRDTQYF.

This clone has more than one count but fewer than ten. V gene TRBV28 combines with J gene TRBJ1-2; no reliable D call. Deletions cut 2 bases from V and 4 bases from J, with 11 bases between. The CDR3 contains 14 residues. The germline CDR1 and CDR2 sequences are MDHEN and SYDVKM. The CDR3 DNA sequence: TGTGCCAGCAGTTTAGGGAGTCTAGGCTATGGCTACACCTTC. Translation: CASSLGSLGYGYTF.

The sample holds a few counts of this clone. The CDR3 DNA is TGTGCCAGCACTGGGGGGAATAGCAATCAGCCCCAGCATTTT. This gives the protein CASTGGNSNQPQHF. The V gene is TRBV2, the J gene TRBJ1-5; D perhaps matches TRBD1 (5 bases). CDR3 size: 14 residues. Trimming pared 7 bases from V and 0 bases from J, leaving 10 bases between. Germline CDR1 reads SNHLY; CDR2 reads FYNNEI.

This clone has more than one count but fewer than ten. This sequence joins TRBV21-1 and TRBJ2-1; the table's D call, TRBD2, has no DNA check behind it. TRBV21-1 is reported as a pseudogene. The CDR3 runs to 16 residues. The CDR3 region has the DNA TGTGCCAGCAGGCACCTAGCGGGAGCGGCCTACAATGAGCAGTTCTTC. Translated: CASRHLAGAAYNEQFF.

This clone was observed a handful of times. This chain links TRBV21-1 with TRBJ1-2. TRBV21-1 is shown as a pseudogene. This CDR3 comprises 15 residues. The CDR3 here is CASSKDPPRGYGYTF. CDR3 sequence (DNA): TGTGCCAGCAGCAAAGATCCGCCCCGGGGGTATGGCTACACCTTC.

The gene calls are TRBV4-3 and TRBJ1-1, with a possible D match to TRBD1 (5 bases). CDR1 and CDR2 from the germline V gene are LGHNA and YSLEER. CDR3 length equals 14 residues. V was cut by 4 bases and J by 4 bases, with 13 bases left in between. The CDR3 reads CASSPGGWGTEAFF. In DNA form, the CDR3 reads TGCGCCAGCAGCCCCGGGGGTTGGGGCACTGAAGCTTTCTTT.

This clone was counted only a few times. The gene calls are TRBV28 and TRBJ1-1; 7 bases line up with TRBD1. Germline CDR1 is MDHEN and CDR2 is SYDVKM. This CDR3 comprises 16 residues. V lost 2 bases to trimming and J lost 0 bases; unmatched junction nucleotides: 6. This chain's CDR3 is CASSLPTDRLNTEAFF. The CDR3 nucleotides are TGTGCCAGCAGTTTACCCACGGACAGGTTGAACACTGAAGCTTTCTTT.

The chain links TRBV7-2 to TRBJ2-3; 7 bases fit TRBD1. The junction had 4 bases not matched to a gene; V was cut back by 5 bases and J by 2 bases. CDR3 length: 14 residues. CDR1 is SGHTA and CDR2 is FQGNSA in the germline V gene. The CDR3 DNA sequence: TGTGCCAGCAGCAGGGACAGACACACAGATACGCAGTATTTT. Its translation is CASSRDRHTDTQYF.

The CDR3 here is CASSHGPDTQYF. CDR3 bases: TGTGCCAGCAGCCACGGTCCAGATACGCAGTATTTT. The J gene is TRBJ2-3, the V gene TRBV11-2; D unresolved. Germline values: CDR1 SGHAT, CDR2 FQNNGV. This CDR3 contains 12 residues. Trimming pared 5 bases from V and 4 bases from J, leaving 7 bases between. Filled out from reference TRBV11-2 and TRBJ2-3, the complete variable domain reads EAGVAQSPRYKIIEKRQSVAFWCNPISGHATLYWYQQILGQGPKLLIQFQNNGVVDDSQLPKDRFSAERLKGVDSTLKIQPAKLEDSAVYLCASSHGPDTQYFGPGTRLTVL.

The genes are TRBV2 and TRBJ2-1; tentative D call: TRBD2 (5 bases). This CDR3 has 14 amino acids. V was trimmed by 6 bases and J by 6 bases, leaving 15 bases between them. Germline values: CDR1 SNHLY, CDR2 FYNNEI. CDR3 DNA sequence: TGTGCCAGCAGCGACTACCTAGTAAGCAATGAGCAGTTCTTC. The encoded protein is CASSDYLVSNEQFF. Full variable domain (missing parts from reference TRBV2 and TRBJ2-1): EPEVTQTPSHQVTQMGQEVILRCVPISNHLYFYWYRQILGQKVEFLVSFYNNEISEKSEIFDDQFSVERPDGSNFTLKIRSTKLEDSAMYFCASSDYLVSNEQFFGPGTRLTVL.

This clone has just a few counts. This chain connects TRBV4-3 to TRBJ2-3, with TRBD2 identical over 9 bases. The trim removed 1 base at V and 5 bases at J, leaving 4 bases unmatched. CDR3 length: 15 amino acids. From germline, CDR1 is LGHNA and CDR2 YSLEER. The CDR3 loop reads CASSQGTSVRDTQYF. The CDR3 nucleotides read TGCGCCAGCAGCCAAGGGACTAGCGTTCGAGATACGCAGTATTTT.

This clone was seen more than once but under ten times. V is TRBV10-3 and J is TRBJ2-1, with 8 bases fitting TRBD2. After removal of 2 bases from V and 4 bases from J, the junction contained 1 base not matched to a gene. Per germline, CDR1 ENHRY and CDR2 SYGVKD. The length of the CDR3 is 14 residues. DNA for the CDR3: TGTGCCATCAGTGAGGTAGCGGGGTACAATGAGCAGTTCTTC. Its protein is CAISEVAGYNEQFF.

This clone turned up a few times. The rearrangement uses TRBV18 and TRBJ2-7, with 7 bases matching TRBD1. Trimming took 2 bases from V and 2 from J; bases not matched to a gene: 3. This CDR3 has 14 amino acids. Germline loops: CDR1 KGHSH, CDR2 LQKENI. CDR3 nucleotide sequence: TGTGCCAGCTCACCAAGGCAGGGGGCCTACGAGCAGTACTTC. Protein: CASSPRQGAYEQYF.

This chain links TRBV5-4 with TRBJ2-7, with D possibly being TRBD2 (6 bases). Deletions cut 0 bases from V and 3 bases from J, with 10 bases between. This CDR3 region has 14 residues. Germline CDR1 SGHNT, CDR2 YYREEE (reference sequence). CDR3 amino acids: CASSLVSGSYEQYF. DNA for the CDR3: TGTGCCAGCAGCTTGGTTTCCGGGAGCTACGAGCAGTACTTC.

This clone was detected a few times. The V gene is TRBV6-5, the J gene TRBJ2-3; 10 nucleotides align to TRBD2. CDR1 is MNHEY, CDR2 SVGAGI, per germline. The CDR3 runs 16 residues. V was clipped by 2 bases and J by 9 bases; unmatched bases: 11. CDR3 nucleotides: TGTGCCAGCAGTTACGTAGGCAGCGGGAGGGCCTCGACGCAGTATTTT. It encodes CASSYVGSGRASTQYF.

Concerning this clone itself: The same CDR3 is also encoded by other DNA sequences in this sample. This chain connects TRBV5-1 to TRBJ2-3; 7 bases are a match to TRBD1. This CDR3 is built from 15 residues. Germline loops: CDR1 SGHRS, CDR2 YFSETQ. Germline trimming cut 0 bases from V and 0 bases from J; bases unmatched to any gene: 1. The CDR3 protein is CASSLGQGSTDTQYF. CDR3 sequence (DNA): TGCGCCAGCAGCTTGGGACAGGGAAGCACAGATACGCAGTATTTT.

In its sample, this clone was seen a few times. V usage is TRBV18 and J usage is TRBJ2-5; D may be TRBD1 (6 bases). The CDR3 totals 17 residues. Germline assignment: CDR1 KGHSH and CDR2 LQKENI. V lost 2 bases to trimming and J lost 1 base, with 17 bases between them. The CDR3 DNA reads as TGTGCCAGCTCACCAGGAAAACAGGGTCGGACCCAAGAGACCCAGTACTTC. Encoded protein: CASSPGKQGRTQETQYF.

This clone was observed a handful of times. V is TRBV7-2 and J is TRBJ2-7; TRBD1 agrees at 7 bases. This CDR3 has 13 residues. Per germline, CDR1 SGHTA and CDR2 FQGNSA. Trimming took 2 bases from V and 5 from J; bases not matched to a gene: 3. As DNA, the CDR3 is TGTGCCAGCAGCTTACGGGACAGCCACGAGCAGTACTTC. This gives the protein CASSLRDSHEQYF.